Listed here are 22 T cell receptor beta chains from one sample, sequenced in a study of radiation and T cells in renal cell carcinoma. Sample time point: blood 4 weeks post-SBRT, at nephrectomy. The treatment denotes: 15 Gy SBRT to primary tumor, nephrectomy 4 weeks later. Sequencing used immunoSEQ multiplex PCR; TCRdb keeps in-frame clones, though not all of them. The repertoire consists of around 94,000 clones, with over 80% occurring once and the leading ten covering just under 9.5%. Sample: blood, taken from a patient whose treatment included radiotherapy and nephrectomy. These receptors were taken from a man aged 50 to 59 with renal cell carcinoma.

The gene calls are TRBV11-3 and TRBJ2-1, with D possibly matching TRBD2 (5 bases). V lost 1 base and J lost 5, with 12 bases in between. The CDR3 has 15 amino acids. CDR1 and CDR2 from the germline V gene are SGHNT and YENEEA. This CDR3 is CASSLGGSLDNEQFF. In DNA form, the CDR3 reads TGTGCCAGCAGCTTAGGGGGTTCACTAGACAATGAGCAGTTCTTC.

The gene calls are TRBV4-2 and TRBJ1-2, with 8 bases identical to TRBD1. Germline CDR1 is LGHNA and CDR2 is YNFKEQ. The CDR3 is 16 amino acids. V gave up 0 bases and J gave up 4 bases; unmatched junction bases: 7. The CDR3 reads CASSQEVRGQSYGYTF. For the CDR3, the DNA is TGTGCCAGCAGCCAAGAAGTCAGGGGGCAGAGCTATGGCTACACCTTC.

Here the CDR3 DNA reads TGTGCCAGCTCACCATTAAGTAGCGGCTACAATGAGCAGTTCTTC. Amino acid sequence: CASSPLSSGYNEQFF. The chain joins TRBV18 to TRBJ2-1, with D perhaps matching TRBD2 (6 bases). The V end lost 2 bases, the J end lost 3 bases, and 11 bases lay between the germline ends. The CDR3 is 15 residues long. The germline CDR1 and CDR2 sequences are KGHSH and LQKENI.

The chain links TRBV18 to TRBJ2-5; 8 bases fit TRBD1. The CDR3 contains 15 residues. The ends lost 2 bases at V and 3 bases at J; junction bases unmatched: 5. Germline CDR1 and CDR2: KGHSH and LQKENI. The CDR3: CASSPGTGGKETQYF. CDR3 in DNA: TGTGCCAGCTCACCAGGGACAGGAGGTAAAGAGACCCAGTACTTC.

This clone was seen just once. J is TRBJ2-7 and V is TRBV4-2; D is perhaps TRBD2 (6 bases). Germline values: CDR1 LGHNA, CDR2 YNFKEQ. The CDR3 contains 15 residues. Trimming pared 1 base from V and 3 bases from J, leaving 13 bases between. The CDR3 here is CASSQGLEGYYEQYF. The DNA of the CDR3 is TGTGCCAGCAGCCAAGGACTAGAGGGATACTACGAGCAGTACTTC.

The chain joins TRBV30 to TRBJ2-5, with D possibly matching TRBD2 (6 bases). The V and J ends lost 4 bases and 4 bases respectively, with 19 bases between them. Germline V lookup: CDR1 GTSNPN, CDR2 SVGIG (reference sequence). The CDR3 runs to 15 residues. CDR3 loop: CAWTSNTAGRETQYF. CDR3 in DNA: TGTGCCTGGACCTCCAATACCGCGGGGCGAGAGACCCAGTACTTC.

Comment on this clone: In the same sample, other DNA sequences code for this CDR3. The J gene is TRBJ2-3, the V gene TRBV30; D is uncertain. The V end lost 0 bases, the J end lost 6 bases, and 4 bases lay between the germline ends. CDR3 length: 11 residues. Germline V gene data show CDR1 as GTSNPN and CDR2 as SVGIG (reference sequence). The DNA of the CDR3 is TGTGCCTGGAGTGTAGGGGATACGCAGTATTTT. It yields the protein CAWSVGDTQYF. Complete variable domain (other parts from reference TRBV30 and TRBJ2-3): SQTIHQWPATLVQPVGSPLSLECTVEGTSNPNLYWYRQAAGRGLQLLFYSVGIGQISSEVPQNLSASRPQDRQFILSSKKLLLSDSGFYLCAWSVGDTQYFGPGTRLTVL.

The chain recombines TRBV2 with TRBJ2-1; 7 bases map to TRBD2. Germline V CDR1 and CDR2: SNHLY, FYNNEI. The CDR3 runs 14 residues. Trimming cost V 6 bases and J 4 bases; bases outside gene matches: 6. This chain's CDR3 is CASRGDYSYNEQFF. The CDR3 bases are TGTGCCAGCAGGGGGGACTACAGTTACAATGAGCAGTTCTTC.

The chain joins TRBV7-9 to TRBJ2-5; perhaps TRBD1 as D (6 bases). V lost 2 bases and J 5 bases, leaving 12 bases between the germline ends. The CDR3 runs 14 residues. Germline CDR1 reads SEHNR; CDR2 reads FQNEAQ (reference sequence). CDR3 sequence (DNA): TGTGCCAGCAGCTTAAGGGCTGGGGGCGAGACCCAGTACTTC. Its translation is CASSLRAGGETQYF.

The chain couples TRBV10-2 to TRBJ1-5, with a possible D match to TRBD1 (6 bases). CDR3 size: 13 residues. Trimming pared 2 bases from V and 9 bases from J, leaving 11 bases between. Germline CDR1 reads WSHSY; CDR2 reads SAAADI. CDR3 protein: CASSETGFSPQHF. Written as DNA, the CDR3 is TGCGCCAGCAGTGAGACAGGGTTTTCGCCCCAGCATTTT.

V usage is TRBV27 and J usage is TRBJ1-2, with D possibly TRBD1 on 6 matching bases. V lost 6 bases, J lost 5 bases, and 10 bases lay in between. Germline V CDR1 and CDR2: MNHEY, SMNVEV (reference sequence). There are 12 residues in the CDR3. The DNA of the CDR3 is TGTGCCAGCAGGACAGGAAGTTATGGCTACACCTTC. Protein product: CASRTGSYGYTF.

The chain recombines TRBV28 with TRBJ2-5, with D possibly TRBD2 on 6 matching bases. CDR1 and CDR2 from the germline V gene are MDHEN and SYDVKM. The CDR3 has 13 amino acids. V was pared by 7 bases and J by 1 base, with 10 bases between. CDR3 bases: TGTGCCAGCACTTTGGGGGGCCAAGAGACCCAGTACTTC. Its protein product is CASTLGGQETQYF. The whole variable domain, remainder taken from reference TRBV28 and TRBJ2-5, is DVKVTQSSRYLVKRTGEKVFLECVQDMDHENMFWYRQDPGLGLRLIYFSYDVKMKEKGDIPEGYSVSREKKERFSLILESASTNQTSMYLCASTLGGQETQYFGPGTRLLVL.

Only one count was recorded for this clone. The V gene is TRBV9, the J gene TRBJ1-3; unclear D gene. With 3 bases removed from V and 0 bases from J, the gap between germline ends came to 10 bases. Germline values: CDR1 SGDLS, CDR2 YYNGEE. CDR3 length: 15 residues. This CDR3 is CASSARHSSGNTIYF. CDR3 in DNA: TGTGCCAGCAGCGCCCGACACAGCTCTGGAAACACCATATATTTT.

This clone appeared once. V gene TRBV9 combines with J gene TRBJ2-3, with 8 bases identical to TRBD2. J gave up 4 bases and V 2 bases, and 9 bases lay outside the gene matches. Germline V gene lookup returns CDR1 SGDLS and CDR2 YYNGEE. This CDR3 has 16 residues. The CDR3 protein is CASSVGSGAFADTQYF. The CDR3 bases are TGTGCCAGCAGCGTGGGTAGCGGGGCCTTTGCAGATACGCAGTATTTT. Full variable domain (outside the CDR3, taken from reference TRBV9 and TRBJ2-3): DSGVTQTPKHLITATGQRVTLRCSPRSGDLSVYWYQQSLDQGLQFLIQYYNGEERAKGNILERFSAQQFPDLHSELNLSSLELGDSALYFCASSVGSGAFADTQYFGPGTRLTVL.

The CDR3 region has the DNA TGCGCCAGCAGCCCCGGGGAAGAGACCCAGTACTTC. It is translated as CASSPGEETQYF. The rearrangement joins TRBV5-1 to TRBJ2-5; possible D gene TRBD2, 5 bases. Germline V CDR1 and CDR2: SGHRS, YFSETQ. CDR3 length: 12 amino acids. Between the trimmed V and J ends, which lost 4 bases and 3 bases, there was a span of 7 bases.

This chain links TRBV18 with TRBJ2-3; a weak D match, TRBD2 (6 bases). With 3 bases removed from V and 8 bases from J, the gap between germline ends came to 27 bases. This CDR3 is 18 amino acids long. Germline CDR1 is KGHSH and CDR2 is LQKENI. CDR3 bases: TGTGCCAGCTCACCGGAGGGGCAGGGTTTTATCCTCCTCGGTACGCAGTATTTT. Amino acid sequence: CASSPEGQGFILLGTQYF. The variable domain in full, with the rest retrieved from reference TRBV18 and TRBJ2-3, is NAGVMQNPRHLVRRRGQEARLRCSPMKGHSHVYWYRQLPEEGLKFMVYLQKENIIDESGMPKERFSAEFPKEGPSILRIQQVVRGDSAAYFCASSPEGQGFILLGTQYFGPGTRLTVL.

J is TRBJ2-3 and V is TRBV19; TRBD2 aligns across 8 bases. Germline CDR1 LNHDA, CDR2 SQIVND (reference sequence). The CDR3 contains 15 residues. Germline trimming cut 6 bases from V and 0 bases from J; bases unmatched to any gene: 5. The CDR3 coding sequence is TGTGCCAGTAGCCAAATAGCGGGGAGCACAGATACGCAGTATTTT. Translation gives CASSQIAGSTDTQYF.

This clone showed up just a few times. The chain combines TRBV13 with TRBJ1-1; D gene ambiguous. Germline loops: CDR1 PRHDT, CDR2 FYEKMQ (reference sequence). The CDR3 runs to 14 residues. Trimming cost V 5 bases and J 2 bases, with 12 bases left between them. The CDR3 DNA reads as TGTGCCAGCAGCGTAAGGGATGAAAACACTGAAGCTTTCTTT. Protein product: CASSVRDENTEAFF.

The chain uses TRBV5-1 and TRBJ2-1; TRBD2 matches 7 bases. This CDR3 contains 15 residues. Germline values: CDR1 SGHRS, CDR2 YFSETQ. V lost 0 bases and J lost 4; bases outside the gene matches: 4. The CDR3 DNA sequence: TGCGCCAGCAGCTTGGGGCGGGAGTCGTACAATGAGCAGTTCTTC. It specifies CASSLGRESYNEQFF.

The CDR3 sequence is CASSSIFRLGREKDGELFF. DNA of the CDR3: TGTGCCAGCAGCTCGATCTTTAGACTAGGACGGGAGAAGGACGGGGAGCTGTTTTTT. The chain combines TRBV28 with TRBJ2-2; tentative D call: TRBD2 (6 bases). CDR3 size: 19 residues. CDR1 is MDHEN, CDR2 SYDVKM, per germline. Trimming removed 6 bases at V and 7 bases at J, with 30 bases between.

This rearrangement joins TRBV7-8 to TRBJ1-1; possible D gene TRBD1, 6 bases. CDR1 SGHVS and CDR2 FQNEAQ come from the germline V gene. The CDR3 runs to 15 residues. V was pared by 7 bases and J by 1 base, with 16 bases between. Written as DNA, the CDR3 is TGTGCCAGCATCACCCTAGGACAGAAGAACACTGAAGCTTTCTTT. Residues: CASITLGQKNTEAFF.

Sample share makes this clone medium-sized. The CDR3 here is CASSPTSGGYIQYF. The CDR3 coding sequence is TGCGCCAGCAGTCCGACTAGCGGGGGATACATTCAGTACTTC. The rearrangement uses TRBV4-1 and TRBJ2-4; TRBD2 agrees at 12 bases. Looked up from germline, CDR1 is MGHRA and CDR2 is YSYEKL. The V segment lost 6 bases and the J segment 8 bases; nucleotides outside the gene matches: 5. This CDR3 has 14 amino acids.